The clone carrying this TCR beta chain was seen more than once but under ten times. Its antigen is still unknown. The sample belongs to a study of post-analysis software for immune sequencing data. Study findings and constraints: TRBV5-6, TRBV5-1 and TRBV20-1 were among roughly five TRBV segments more frequent in patients than controls.

Sequencing libraries made from TCR beta cDNA carried unique molecular identifiers. TCRdb independently ran MiXCR on the PCR reads; one entry per CDR3 protein. The table has about 570,000 distinct CDR3 sequences, under 40% seen once; the top ten hold 6%. Germline V gene sequence: CDR1 MGHDK, CDR2 SYGVNS. V was trimmed by 1 base and J by 3 bases, leaving 7 bases between them. The CDR3 is made up of 13 amino acids. The sample consisted of blood. This chain joins TRBV25-1 and TRBJ2-7, with D unclear. The sequence was collected from a girl aged 2-17 years with multiple sclerosis. In nucleotides, the CDR3 is TGTGCCAGCAGTGAATTGGCAGGCTACGAGCAGTACTTC. It codes for CASSELAGYEQYF.